These 20 T cell receptor beta chains were all obtained from the same sample, sequenced in a study of glioma-infiltrating T cells. The iRepertoire nested amplicon-rescue multiplex PCR amplified TCR alpha and beta CDR3s from RNA. A single record per CDR3 protein comes from TCRdb applying MiXCR to the multiplex PCR reads. The sample lists more than 350,000 distinct CDR3 sequences, roughly 41% seen once, with 12% in the top ten. The sequencing input was glioma tissue, nonneoplastic brain tissue, or PBMCs (not recorded which). These receptors came from a human donor with low-grade glioma or glioblastoma, undergoing nonglioma brain surgery, or in good health (not recorded which).

The V and J genes are TRBV18 and TRBJ2-5; TRBD2 matches at 11 bases. Per germline, CDR1 KGHSH and CDR2 LQKENI. The CDR3 has 14 residues. V shed 4 bases, J shed 5 bases, and the junction held 3 bases outside the gene matches. The DNA for the CDR3 is TGTGCCAGCTCACAGACTAGCGGGAAGGAGACCCAGTACTTC. Its translation: CASSQTSGKETQYF.

This clonotype appeared many times. The chain carries TRBV28 and TRBJ1-1; 7 nucleotides agree with TRBD1. CDR1 is MDHEN and CDR2 is SYDVKM in the germline V gene. V gave up 6 bases and J gave up 1 base; unmatched junction bases: 2. This CDR3 has 13 amino acids. CDR3 in DNA: TGTGCCAGCAGACGACAGGGGAACACTGAAGCTTTCTTT. Translated: CASRRQGNTEAFF.

This clonotype came up a few times. The chain's CDR3 is CASRPDETYEQYF. CDR3 bases: TGTGCCAGCAGACCGGACGAGACCTACGAGCAGTACTTC. The V gene is TRBV6-1, the J gene TRBJ2-7, with D unclear. The length of the CDR3 is 13 residues. Between the trimmed V and J ends, which lost 6 bases and 2 bases, there was a span of 11 bases. Germline CDR1 is MNHNS and CDR2 is SASEGT.

The chain joins TRBV4-2 to TRBJ2-3; the D gene could be TRBD1 or TRBD2 (7 bases each). The CDR3 extends over 17 amino acids. The germline V gene encodes CDR1 LGHNA and CDR2 YNFKEQ. The V end was cut by 1 base, the J end by 2 bases, with 16 bases between. The CDR3 coding sequence is TGTGCCAGCAGCCAAGGGGCAGGGGGGGATGTCACAGATACGCAGTATTTT. Protein: CASSQGAGGDVTDTQYF.

This chain uses TRBV10-2 with TRBJ2-7; the D gene could be TRBD1 or TRBD2 (5 bases each). The closer fit of TRBJ2-1 to the DNA end suggests the J call may be wrong. Per germline, CDR1 WSHSY and CDR2 SAAADI. The CDR3 length is 13 residues. CDR3: CASSPGPTYEQFF. In DNA form, the CDR3 reads TGCGCCAGCTCTCCGGGACCCACCTACGAGCAGTTCTTC.

The chain couples TRBV3-1 to TRBJ1-3; D is unresolved. Trimming shortened V by 4 bases and J by 9 bases, and 13 bases separated the two germline ends. Germline V CDR1 and CDR2: LGHDT, YNNKEL (reference sequence). This CDR3 comprises 13 residues. This chain's CDR3 is CASSPRPGGTIYF. The DNA of the CDR3 is TGTGCCAGCAGCCCCCGACCGGGAGGCACCATATATTTT.

Regarding this clonotype: A much larger clone lies a single base off, so this may be a read error. The chain uses TRBV28 and TRBJ1-1, with D hard to call. Germline lookup yields CDR1 MDHEN and CDR2 SYDVKM. The ends were cut back, 5 bases at V and 6 bases at J, with 13 bases in the middle. The CDR3 covers 13 residues. CDR3: CASSVLWGAEAFF. CDR3 DNA: TGTGCCAGCAGTGTTCTGTGGGGTGCTGAAGCTTTCTTT. The full variable domain, in which reference TRBV28 and TRBJ1-1 provide the parts outside the CDR3, is DVKVTQSSRYLVKRTGEKVFLECVQDMDHENMFWYRQDPGLGLRLIYFSYDVKMKEKGDIPEGYSVSREKKERFSLILESASTNQTSMYLCASSVLWGAEAFFGQGTRLTVV.

The V and J genes are TRBV5-6 and TRBJ1-1, with D possibly matching TRBD1 (5 bases). The CDR3 has 15 residues. Trimming stripped 6 bases from V and 0 bases from J, with 15 bases between. CDR1 and CDR2 (germline): SGHDT, YYEEEE. The CDR3 bases are TGTGCCAGCACCCCGAGGGAGGGGATGAACACTGAAGCTTTCTTT. Translated: CASTPREGMNTEAFF. The complete variable domain, with remaining parts taken from reference TRBV5-6 and TRBJ1-1, reads DAGVTQSPTHLIKTRGQQVTLRCSPKSGHDTVSWYQQALGQGPQFIFQYYEEEERQRGNFPDRFSGHQFPNYSSELNVNALLLGDSALYLCASTPREGMNTEAFFGQGTRLTVV.

This clonotype was seen a few times. The rearrangement joins TRBV28 to TRBJ2-7; TRBD2 matches at 13 bases. V was clipped by 6 bases and J by 1 base; unmatched bases: 6. Germline CDR1 is MDHEN and CDR2 is SYDVKM. CDR3 size: 16 residues. The CDR3 region has the DNA TGTGCCAGCAGCCCAGAACTAGCGGGAGGGTCCTACGAGCAGTACTTC. It codes for CASSPELAGGSYEQYF.

This clonotype was recorded only once. The CDR3 does not end in the conserved phenylalanine or tryptophan, so this is likely a read error. The chain combines TRBV6-6 with TRBJ1-2; 8 bases align to TRBD1. The junction had 9 bases not matched to a gene; V was cut back by 7 bases and J by 5 bases. CDR3 size: 14 residues. Germline V CDR1 and CDR2: MNHNY, SVGAGI (reference sequence). The CDR3 sequence: CASTSTGGQYGYTL. In DNA, the CDR3 is TGTGCCAGCACTTCCACAGGGGGACAGTATGGCTACACCCTC.

On this clonotype: At one boundary the junction diverges from the germline segment, which might be a read error. This chain joins TRBV25-1 and TRBJ2-1; D uncertain. Germline V CDR1 and CDR2: MGHDK, SYGVNS. The CDR3 contains 13 residues. The CDR3: CASSGSSDNEQSF. Written as DNA, the CDR3 is TGTGCCAGCAGTGGCAGCTCCGACAATGAGCAGTCCTTC.

The chain employs TRBV29-1 and TRBJ2-7; TRBD1 matches 9 bases. Germline V lookup: CDR1 SQVTM, CDR2 ANQGSEA. V was clipped by 7 bases and J by 2 bases; unmatched bases: 6. The CDR3 has 13 residues. The CDR3 nucleotides read TGCAGCGCCCCCGGGACAGGGCCCTACGAGCAGTACTTC. Its translation: CSAPGTGPYEQYF.

This chain connects TRBV20-1 to TRBJ2-3; the D is unclear. Trimming took off 7 bases at V and 6 bases at J, with 23 bases between the two ends. The CDR3 is 15 residues long. Germline lookup yields CDR1 DFQATT and CDR2 SNEGSKA (reference sequence). The CDR3 nucleotides are TGCAGTGTTACTGGCGATACCGGATATAGGGATACGCAGTATTTT. This translates into CSVTGDTGYRDTQYF.

Comments on this clonotype: One junction end disagrees with the germline gene, perhaps due to a read error. V usage is TRBV2 and J usage is TRBJ2-7, with a possible D match to TRBD2 (5 bases). This CDR3 has 14 amino acids. Germline CDR1 reads SNHLY; CDR2 reads FYNNEI. The chain's CDR3 is CANSGERISYEQYF. As DNA, the CDR3 is TGTGCCAACAGTGGGGAGCGGATCTCCTACGAGCAGTACTTC. Drawing the rest from reference TRBV2 and TRBJ2-7, the complete variable domain is EPEVTQTPSHQVTQMGQEVILRCVPISNHLYFYWYRQILGQKVEFLVSFYNNEISEKSEIFDDQFSVERPDGSNFTLKIRSTKLEDSAMYFCANSGERISYEQYFGPGTRLTVT.

This clonotype was detected many times. The chain links TRBV28 to TRBJ2-3; D is possibly TRBD2 (5 bases). V was pared by 5 bases and J by 1 base, with 16 bases between. The CDR3 spans 16 residues. Germline lookup yields CDR1 MDHEN and CDR2 SYDVKM. The CDR3 region is CASSTRSWRGTDTQYF. As DNA, the CDR3 is TGTGCCAGCAGTACGCGCTCGTGGCGGGGCACAGATACGCAGTATTTT.

With regard to this clonotype: A much more abundant neighbour one base away suggests this may be a read error. This sequence joins TRBV10-3 and TRBJ1-1; 8 bases fit TRBD1. Germline V gene data show CDR1 as ENHRY and CDR2 as SYGVKD. The CDR3 extends over 15 amino acids. V was clipped by 4 bases and J by 5 bases; unmatched bases: 9. The CDR3 DNA follows: TGTGCCATCAGTGGGTCTGGCAGGGGGCATACTGAAGCTTTCTTT. Protein: CAISGSGRGHTEAFF.

The V and J genes are TRBV4-1 and TRBJ2-1; either TRBD1 or TRBD2 may supply D (5 bases each). V was cut by 6 bases and J by 6 bases, with 18 bases left in between. The germline V gene encodes CDR1 MGHRA and CDR2 YSYEKL. The length of the CDR3 is 15 residues. CDR3 residues: CASSPRDPGINEQFF. CDR3 nucleotides: TGCGCCAGCAGTCCCCGGGACCCAGGAATCAATGAGCAGTTCTTC.

This clonotype was detected only once. This chain connects TRBV18 to TRBJ2-6; D perhaps matches TRBD1 (5 bases). This CDR3 is 14 amino acids long. The germline V gene encodes CDR1 KGHSH and CDR2 LQKENI. V lost 9 bases to trimming and J lost 7 bases, with 16 bases between them. The CDR3, as DNA: TGTGCCAGTCGCGCGACAACAGGAGCCAACGTCCTGACTTTC. Amino acids: CASRATTGANVLTF.

The gene calls are TRBV28 and TRBJ2-7, with 8 bases aligning to TRBD1. CDR1 is MDHEN, CDR2 SYDVKM, per germline. The V segment lost 3 bases and the J segment 6 bases; nucleotides outside the gene matches: 13. The CDR3 extends over 16 amino acids. This chain's CDR3 is CASSFVFRRQGSEQYF. The CDR3 DNA reads TGTGCCAGCAGTTTTGTTTTCCGGAGACAGGGGAGCGAGCAGTACTTC.

This clonotype was counted a single time. With a much larger clone just one base away, this may be a read error. The CDR3 does not end in the conserved phenylalanine or tryptophan, so this is likely a read error. This chain connects TRBV20-1 to TRBJ1-2; D is ambiguous. Trimming took off 3 bases at V and 4 bases at J, with 12 bases between the two ends. In germline, CDR1 is DFQATT, CDR2 SNEGSKA (reference sequence). CDR3 length equals 13 residues. This CDR3 reads CSARARDFYGYTS. For the CDR3, the DNA is TGCAGTGCTAGGGCCAGAGACTTCTATGGCTACACCTCC.